What follows are 27 T cell receptor beta chains derived from one specimen sequenced in a study of T cells in localized non-small cell lung cancer. Assay used: immunoSEQ multiplex PCR; TCRdb lists only in-frame clones, some missing. This repertoire shows fewer than 40,000 clones, about 88% found once; its top ten account for around 2.9%. Source: peripheral blood, taken before any cancer treatment. These receptors came from a female donor of 60 years or more with stage I lung adenocarcinoma.

The gene calls are TRBV9 and TRBJ2-7, with TRBD2 matching 9 bases. In germline, CDR1 is SGDLS, CDR2 YYNGEE. The junction had 7 bases not matched to a gene; V was cut back by 2 bases and J by 4 bases. The CDR3 runs 15 residues. DNA of the CDR3: TGTGCCAGCAGCGTGTCCGGGACTAGCTTGTACGAGCAGTACTTC. Amino acids: CASSVSGTSLYEQYF. Together with reference TRBV9 and TRBJ2-7, the CDR3 gives the full variable domain: DSGVTQTPKHLITATGQRVTLRCSPRSGDLSVYWYQQSLDQGLQFLIQYYNGEERAKGNILERFSAQQFPDLHSELNLSSLELGDSALYFCASSVSGTSLYEQYFGPGTRLTVT.

V gene TRBV7-2 combines with J gene TRBJ1-2; D uncertain. Germline CDR1 is SGHTA and CDR2 is FQGNSA. V shed 0 bases and J shed 7 bases, with 9 bases lying between them. The CDR3 covers 13 residues. The CDR3 region has the DNA TGTGCCAGCAGCTTAGCCATTCTTAGTGGCTACACCTTC. The encoded protein is CASSLAILSGYTF.

V and J are TRBV6-4 and TRBJ2-1; 7 bases map to TRBD2. V was pared by 3 bases and J by 7 bases, with 9 bases of the junction left unmatched. CDR1 is MRHNA, CDR2 SNTAGT, per germline. The CDR3 spans 15 residues. The CDR3 coding sequence is TGTGCCAGCAGTGATAACGCGGGAGAGGGGAATGAGCAGTTCTTC. Its protein product is CASSDNAGEGNEQFF.

This chain links TRBV5-6 with TRBJ1-1; D gene ambiguous. Germline V CDR1 and CDR2: SGHDT, YYEEEE. The CDR3 loop spans 12 amino acids. The V and J ends lost 1 base and 2 bases respectively, with 3 bases between them. The CDR3 nucleotides read TGTGCCAGCAGCTTGAAAAACACTGAAGCTTTCTTT. Translated: CASSLKNTEAFF.

The rearrangement joins TRBV18 to TRBJ1-3, with D perhaps matching TRBD1 (6 bases). The germline CDR1 and CDR2 sequences are KGHSH and LQKENI. The CDR3 sequence is 15 residues long. V gave up 3 bases and J gave up 5 bases, with 14 bases separating them. Written as DNA, the CDR3 is TGTGCCAGCTCACCCCAATCAGGGGTAAGAAACACCATATATTTT. Translation: CASSPQSGVRNTIYF. The full variable domain, its missing parts supplied by reference TRBV18 and TRBJ1-3, is NAGVMQNPRHLVRRRGQEARLRCSPMKGHSHVYWYRQLPEEGLKFMVYLQKENIIDESGMPKERFSAEFPKEGPSILRIQQVVRGDSAAYFCASSPQSGVRNTIYFGEGSWLTVV.

The rearrangement links TRBV21-1 to TRBJ1-3. TRBV21-1 is noted as a pseudogene. This CDR3 region has 15 residues. CDR3 coding DNA: TGTGCCAGCATTCTATCTGCGGGCTCTGGAAACACCATATATTTT. Translated: CASILSAGSGNTIYF.

This rearrangement joins TRBV7-9 to TRBJ2-5; D is perhaps TRBD1 (5 bases). The germline V gene has CDR1 SEHNR and CDR2 FQNEAQ (reference sequence). The CDR3 contains 17 residues. V dropped 2 bases and J dropped 2 bases, with 18 bases sitting between them. CDR3 sequence reads: CASSLSADMGRQETQYF. The CDR3 bases are TGTGCCAGCAGCTTATCAGCTGATATGGGGCGGCAAGAGACCCAGTACTTC.

The V and J genes are TRBV7-9 and TRBJ2-5, with 10 bases identical to TRBD2. Germline CDR1 is SEHNR and CDR2 is FQNEAQ (reference sequence). V lost 4 bases and J lost 5; bases outside the gene matches: 10. This CDR3 is built from 16 residues. For the CDR3, the DNA is TGTGCCAGCAGCTACGGAGCGGGAGGGTTCGGGGAGACCCAGTACTTC. It encodes CASSYGAGGFGETQYF.

The chain couples TRBV19 to TRBJ2-1; possibly TRBD2 for D (6 bases). V was shortened by 9 bases and J by 4 bases, with 19 bases between the two germline ends. CDR1 is LNHDA, CDR2 SQIVND, per germline (reference sequence). This CDR3 is built from 15 residues. The CDR3 region has the DNA TGTGCCAGCCAGTCCAGTAGCGGTTCGTACAATGAGCAGTTCTTC. This codes for CASQSSSGSYNEQFF.

This sequence joins TRBV7-2 and TRBJ2-7; 7 bases align to TRBD1. There are 14 residues in the CDR3. V shed 4 bases and J 2 bases; nucleotides not matched to a gene: 5. Germline CDR1 and CDR2: SGHTA and FQGNSA. The CDR3 DNA follows: TGTGCCAGCAGCTACACAGGGGCCACCTACGAGCAGTACTTC. It translates to CASSYTGATYEQYF.

This clone was detected only a few times. The J gene is TRBJ2-2, the V gene TRBV5-1, with a possible D match to TRBD2 (5 bases). CDR1 and CDR2 (germline): SGHRS, YFSETQ. CDR3 length equals 13 residues. V gave up 6 bases and J gave up 6 bases, with 12 bases separating them. The CDR3 coding sequence is TGCGCCAGCACCTCGGACGGGGCCGGGGAGCTGTTTTTT. It yields the protein CASTSDGAGELFF.

This clone is a singleton in its sample. The J gene is TRBJ1-4, the V gene TRBV7-4, with unresolved D. Trimming took off 4 bases at V and 2 bases at J, with 17 bases between the two ends. The CDR3 runs 17 residues. Germline loops: CDR1 SGHVT, CDR2 SQSDAQ. DNA of the CDR3: TGTGCCAGCAGCTCTTCGGACCCCGTCCGGACTAATGAAAAACTGTTTTTT. It translates to CASSSSDPVRTNEKLFF.

The genes are TRBV30 and TRBJ1-2; the D is unclear. Germline V gene lookup returns CDR1 GTSNPN and CDR2 SVGIG (reference sequence). CDR3 length: 13 amino acids. V gave up 0 bases and J gave up 5 bases, with 10 bases separating them. The CDR3 region is CAWSVVPPYGYTF. CDR3 coding DNA: TGTGCCTGGAGTGTGGTCCCCCCATATGGCTACACCTTC.

J is TRBJ2-1 and V is TRBV9; weak D call: TRBD1 (5 bases). This CDR3 comprises 14 residues. Trimming cost V 4 bases and J 5 bases, with 13 bases left between them. Per the germline V gene, CDR1 is SGDLS and CDR2 is YYNGEE. CDR3 DNA sequence: TGTGCCAGCAGCCCCCGGACAAATAACAATGAGCAGTTCTTC. Amino acid sequence: CASSPRTNNNEQFF.

The genes are TRBV7-9 and TRBJ1-2; TRBD1 matches 10 bases. After removal of 4 bases from V and 4 bases from J, the junction contained 6 bases not matched to a gene. From germline, CDR1 is SEHNR and CDR2 FQNEAQ (reference sequence). The CDR3 runs to 15 residues. The CDR3 DNA follows: TGTGCCAGCAGCTCACTTGGACAGGGGGGCTATGGCTACACCTTC. Its protein product is CASSSLGQGGYGYTF.

This chain uses TRBV2 with TRBJ1-1; TRBD1 might be the D (5 bases). This CDR3 region has 14 residues. V was trimmed by 6 bases and J by 7 bases, leaving 18 bases between them. Per the germline V gene, CDR1 is SNHLY and CDR2 is FYNNEI. Written as DNA, the CDR3 is TGTGCCAGCAGGGGAGACAGTAGAGCGAATGAAGCTTTCTTT. Its protein product is CASRGDSRANEAFF. The complete variable domain, with remaining parts taken from reference TRBV2 and TRBJ1-1, reads EPEVTQTPSHQVTQMGQEVILRCVPISNHLYFYWYRQILGQKVEFLVSFYNNEISEKSEIFDDQFSVERPDGSNFTLKIRSTKLEDSAMYFCASRGDSRANEAFFGQGTRLTVV.

This chain connects TRBV6-5 to TRBJ2-7; the D gene could be TRBD1 or TRBD2 (5 bases each). CDR3 length equals 13 residues. In germline, CDR1 is MNHEY, CDR2 SVGAGI. V was cut by 6 bases and J by 1 base, with 10 bases left in between. The CDR3 DNA sequence: TGTGCCAGCAGGTGGGACCATTCCTACGAGCAGTACTTC. Its translation: CASRWDHSYEQYF.

This clone appeared once. The rearrangement links TRBV6-6 to TRBJ1-3; weak D call: TRBD1 (6 bases). With 5 bases removed from V and 3 bases from J, the gap between germline ends came to 11 bases. The CDR3 totals 14 residues. Germline V gene sequence: CDR1 MNHNY, CDR2 SVGAGI (reference sequence). CDR3 nucleotide sequence: TGTGCCAGCAGTCCCAACAGGGATGGAAACACCATATATTTT. Translation: CASSPNRDGNTIYF.

The chain employs TRBV27 and TRBJ2-3, with D possibly being TRBD1 (6 bases). From germline, CDR1 is MNHEY and CDR2 SMNVEV (reference sequence). V shed 7 bases and J shed 2 bases, with 13 bases lying between them. This CDR3 contains 14 residues. In DNA, the CDR3 is TGTGCCAGCACCCGGACAGACTCCACAGATACGCAGTATTTT. This translates into CASTRTDSTDTQYF.

The chain uses TRBV27 and TRBJ2-7; D uncertain. CDR1 and CDR2 (germline): MNHEY, SMNVEV (reference sequence). The CDR3 has 13 amino acids. Trimming cost V 5 bases and J 6 bases, with 14 bases left between them. The CDR3 region is CASSSKPRGEQYF. Written as DNA, the CDR3 is TGTGCCAGCAGTAGCAAACCGCGTGGCGAGCAGTACTTC.

The genes are TRBV9 and TRBJ2-5; 9 bases are shared with TRBD1. The V and J ends lost 2 bases and 1 base, in that order; junction bases with no gene match: 6. The CDR3 is 16 amino acids. Germline assignment: CDR1 SGDLS and CDR2 YYNGEE. The CDR3 here is CASSVGQGSTQETQYF. The CDR3 coding sequence is TGTGCCAGCAGCGTCGGACAGGGGTCTACCCAAGAGACCCAGTACTTC.

The chain employs TRBV6-1 and TRBJ2-3; no reliable D call. The V gene lost 2 bases and the J gene lost 1 base, with 10 bases spanning the gap. Per germline, CDR1 MNHNS and CDR2 SASEGT. This CDR3 contains 15 residues. CDR3 DNA sequence: TGTGCCAGCAGTGAACAGGTCACCCGCACAGATACGCAGTATTTT. It is translated as CASSEQVTRTDTQYF.

J is TRBJ1-2 and V is TRBV5-1, with D perhaps TRBD1 (5 bases). Per germline, CDR1 SGHRS and CDR2 YFSETQ. The CDR3 contains 14 residues. The V end lost 0 bases, the J end lost 2 bases, and 8 bases lay between the germline ends. Here the CDR3 DNA reads TGCGCCAGCAGCTTGGGCGGGGGGAACTATGGCTACACCTTC. Amino acid sequence: CASSLGGGNYGYTF.

This chain links TRBV6-1 with TRBJ1-5; perhaps TRBD1 as D (5 bases). This CDR3 has 16 residues. The germline V gene encodes CDR1 MNHNS and CDR2 SASEGT. Trimming took off 4 bases at V and 4 bases at J, with 17 bases between the two ends. For the CDR3, the DNA is TGTGCCAGCAGTGCTGGGACCATGGGGGGGAATCAGCCCCAGCATTTT. Translation: CASSAGTMGGNQPQHF.

The V call is TRBV4-3, the J call TRBJ1-1; D remains unclear. V dropped 0 bases and J dropped 5 bases, with 16 bases sitting between them. Per germline, CDR1 LGHNA and CDR2 YSLEER. This CDR3 region has 16 residues. CDR3 sequence reads: CASSQEALPGQTEAFF. Here the CDR3 DNA reads TGCGCCAGCAGCCAAGAAGCGCTTCCAGGCCAGACTGAAGCTTTCTTT.

The chain links TRBV7-9 to TRBJ2-7; possible D gene TRBD1, 5 bases. Germline V gene sequence: CDR1 SEHNR, CDR2 FQNEAQ (reference sequence). The CDR3 runs to 13 residues. V was cut by 3 bases and J by 5 bases, with 11 bases left in between. CDR3 coding DNA: TGTGCCAGCAGCTTCGAACAAGGGGACGAGCAGTACTTC. It yields the protein CASSFEQGDEQYF.

A few counts support this clone. The CDR3 DNA is TGTGCCAGCAGACGACCGGGACAGGGGTTGTGGGAGCAGTACTTC. It yields the protein CASRRPGQGLWEQYF. J is TRBJ2-7 and V is TRBV28; 10 nucleotides line up with TRBD1. V shed 6 bases and J 7 bases; nucleotides not matched to a gene: 12. The V gene's germline CDR1 is MDHEN and CDR2 SYDVKM. The CDR3 consists of 15 residues.